This TCR beta chain was observed in a study of low-dose radiotherapy and immunotherapy resistance in tumors (dated by TCRdb to the early 2020s). Background on the whole study: Patients in Cohort 1 were given 0.5 Gy per fraction every 2 weeks, and the prescribed total PTV dose was 6.5 Gy. Patients in Cohort 2 were given 1 Gy per fraction every two weeks, for a total of 13 Gy across 26 weeks. Patients were given nivolumab as a 240 mg flat dose every two weeks and ipilimumab at 1 mg/kg every six weeks, with both drugs delivered intravenously. Cyclophosphamide 200 mg/m2 was administered intravenously every two weeks, one day before each radiation and immunotherapy administration. Starting on cycle 1 day 1, patients took 300 mg of aspirin by mouth once a day for four cycles. The trial did not randomize participants into treatment groups. Eight patients were included in the translational analysis, namely three from the first dose cohort plus the first five from the second dose cohort.

The sequencing machine was an Illumina HiSeq 2500. Superscript III and a set of TRAV- and TRBV-specific primers were used to synthesize first-strand cDNA, so that both TCRalpha and TCRbeta chains were covered. TCRs were amplified with Phusion for about 18 PCR cycles using a constant-region primer together with the adapter attached to the V primers. Amplification of the isolated mRNA was done with the MessageAmp II aRNA Amplification Kit, which involved a roughly 17-hour in vitro transcription at 37 degrees C. mRNA for TCR sequencing was isolated with the Dynabeads mRNA DIRECT Purification Kit. Indexed Illumina adapters were added in a second roughly 26-cycle Phusion PCR, and the resulting products were purified with AMPure XP beads. The original methods were these. Using custom Perl scripts, TCR sequences encoding the same protein were pooled, out-of-frame sequences were removed, and the abundance of each clonotype was computed. The analysis excluded TCR sequences that were supported by just one read. Repertoire metrics included Shannon entropy, Gini index, clonality, richness, and frequency of TCRs shared between repertoires. The raw public reads went through TCRdb reprocessing: fastp at Q25, MiXCR clone calling, in-frame beta chains kept. Merged by CDR3 protein, the rows form single entries marked with the most common genes and DNA. TCRdb, rather than the study authors, made the V and J calls. For this sample there are tens of thousands of distinct CDR3 sequences; approximately 17% appear just once. About 5.5% of the sample comes from the top ten.

Per the germline V gene, MDHEN is the CDR1 and SYDVKM is the CDR2. From cysteine to phenylalanine, the CDR3 is 14 amino acids long. Only the CDR3 part of the read is kept: 42 bases, read in frame from the first base. Trimming removed 7 bases from V and 7 bases from J, leaving 14 bases between the germline ends. This clonotype was recorded at least ten times. Its antigen remains unidentified. Base qualities are not provided; no much larger clone lies one nucleotide away. Read against the paper, the sample's time point label means: before trial treatment. Donors were enrolled in RACIN, a single-arm phase I dose-escalation trial combining nivolumab, ipilimumab, aspirin, low-dose cyclophosphamide and low-dose radiotherapy. Eligible patients had advanced, TIL-negative solid tumors.

Sequenced here: PBMCs, sampled before treatment. The V and J segments used are TRBV28 and TRBJ1-6, with a tentative D gene TRBD1 over 5 matching bases. This receptor was identified in a male donor with prostate cancer. The sequence in DNA is TGTGCCAGCACCCCATATAACAGGAATTCACCCCTCCACTTT. Its amino acids are CASTPYNRNSPLHF.